This T cell receptor beta chain was captured in a study of blood T cell repertoires in COVID-19. Study in general: Donors in the United States, Italy and Spain gave samples during acute or convalescent COVID-19.

This clone was seen only once. Germline trimming cut 6 bases from V and 4 bases from J; bases unmatched to any gene: 12. Germline V gives CDR1 MDHEN, CDR2 SYDVKM. This CDR3 has 15 amino acids. Methods used by the authors: Researchers report that nucleated cell counts were estimated from reference gene primer amplification. The assay was immunoSEQ multiplex PCR, and TCRdb's table has in-frame clones only and misses some. That table supplies the V and J calls and clone size; D and trimming were determined from the DNA. Of about 140,000 clones detected, 60% to 85% appear once; the ten largest clones hold 1.9%.

The sequenced material came from peripheral blood. V is TRBV28 and J is TRBJ2-7, with 7 bases aligning to TRBD1. The receptor was derived from a woman aged 55-75 years with acute or convalescent COVID-19. The CDR3 here is CASSSYRDRVYEQYF. The CDR3 region has the DNA TGTGCCAGCAGCTCTTACCGGGACAGAGTATACGAGCAGTACTTC.